This TCR beta chain was recorded in a study of T cells in tuberculosis. This CDR3 contains 14 residues. Germline CDR1 is LNHDA and CDR2 is SQIVND (reference sequence). Trimming shortened V by 5 bases and J by 0 bases, and 11 bases separated the two germline ends. TCRdb keeps only in-frame clones here, not all; method: immunoSEQ multiplex PCR. The sample lists around 30,000 clones, nearly 90% occurring once. Latent tuberculosis screening used tuberculin skin test and IGRA at entry. Each clinical donor contributed on average around 100,000 T cells from unsorted cryopreserved PBMC. J is TRBJ2-7 and V is TRBV19; D might be TRBD1 (6 bases). Sequencing used PBMCs. This sequence originates from a donor aged 5 to 30 with latent tuberculosis or without tuberculosis infection. CDR3 in amino acids: CASSLGAGSYEQYF. CDR3 coding DNA: TGTGCCAGTAGTCTGGGGGCAGGCTCCTACGAGCAGTACTTC. The whole variable domain, remainder taken from reference TRBV19 and TRBJ2-7, is DGGITQSPKYLFRKEGQNVTLSCEQNLNHDAMYWYRQDPGQGLRLIYYSQIVNDFQKGDIAEGYSVSREKKESFPLTVTSAQKNPTAFYLCASSLGAGSYEQYFGPGTRLTVT.